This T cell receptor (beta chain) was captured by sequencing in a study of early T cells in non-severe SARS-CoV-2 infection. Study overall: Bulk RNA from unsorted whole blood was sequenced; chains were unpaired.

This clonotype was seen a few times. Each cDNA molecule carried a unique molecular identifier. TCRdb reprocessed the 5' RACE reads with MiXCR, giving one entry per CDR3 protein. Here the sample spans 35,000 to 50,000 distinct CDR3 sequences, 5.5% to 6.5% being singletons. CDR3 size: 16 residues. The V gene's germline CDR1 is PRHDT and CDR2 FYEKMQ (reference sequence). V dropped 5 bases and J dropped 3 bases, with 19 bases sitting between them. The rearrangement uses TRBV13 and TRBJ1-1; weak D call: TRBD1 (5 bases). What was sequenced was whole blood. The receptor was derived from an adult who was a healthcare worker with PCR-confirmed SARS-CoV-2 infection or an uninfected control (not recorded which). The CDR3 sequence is CASSPKGEGRDTEAFF. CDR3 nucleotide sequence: TGTGCCAGCAGCCCGAAAGGGGAGGGGCGGGACACTGAAGCTTTCTTT.